This TCR beta chain was sequenced in a study of blood T cell repertoires in COVID-19. As for the study in general: Specimens from acute and convalescent COVID-19 originated in the United States, Italy and Spain.

This CDR3 is 17 amino acids long. The V gene's germline CDR1 is MNHNS and CDR2 SASEGT. The V and J ends lost 3 bases and 2 bases, in that order; junction bases with no gene match: 12. Libraries were prepared by immunoSEQ multiplex PCR; TCRdb keeps only in-frame clonotypes and omits some of them. The table includes hundreds of thousands of clones, about 90% detected once. This clonotype was obtained from a woman in her forties or fifties who had recovered from COVID-19. The rearrangement links TRBV6-1 to TRBJ2-7, with 8 bases matching TRBD2. What was sequenced was peripheral blood. The CDR3 protein is CASSDASGSATPYEQYF. DNA for the CDR3: TGTGCCAGCAGTGATGCTAGCGGGTCGGCTACTCCCTACGAGCAGTACTTC.